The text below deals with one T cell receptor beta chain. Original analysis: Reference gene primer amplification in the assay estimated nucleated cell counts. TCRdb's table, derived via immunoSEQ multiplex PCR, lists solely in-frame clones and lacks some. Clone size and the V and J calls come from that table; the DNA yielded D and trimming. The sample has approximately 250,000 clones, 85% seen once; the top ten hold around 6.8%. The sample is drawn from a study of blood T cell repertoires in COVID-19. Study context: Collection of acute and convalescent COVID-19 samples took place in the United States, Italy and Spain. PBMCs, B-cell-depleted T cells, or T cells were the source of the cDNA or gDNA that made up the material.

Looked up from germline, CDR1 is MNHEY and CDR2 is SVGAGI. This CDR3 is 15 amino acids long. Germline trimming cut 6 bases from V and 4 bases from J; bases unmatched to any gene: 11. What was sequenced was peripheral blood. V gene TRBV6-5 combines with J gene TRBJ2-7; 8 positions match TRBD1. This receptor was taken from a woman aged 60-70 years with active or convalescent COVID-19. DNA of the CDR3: TGTGCCAGCAGATGGGACGGACAGGGCCATTACGAGCAGTACTTC. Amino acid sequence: CASRWDGQGHYEQYF.